This TCR beta chain originates from a study of cytomegalovirus exposure and HLA in healthy donors. Notes on the study in general: Previously analyzed data showed that most TCR beta V segments were productive at a frequency of about 90% or about 30%. TCR beta V- and J-gene trimming was later associated with a missense DCLRE1C variant. Indistinguishable V segments, including TRBV6-2 and TRBV6-3, were excluded.

The ends were cut back, 8 bases at V and 4 bases at J, with 12 bases in the middle. The CDR3 covers 13 residues. The germline gives CDR1 SNHLY, CDR2 FYNNEI. This clone was observed a handful of times. The antigen remains undetermined. With 60 Vbeta and 13 Jbeta primers, the PCR was carried out. Profiling relied on immunoSEQ multiplex PCR, and the TCRdb table lists in-frame clones only, not all of them. This table has approximately 200,000 clones, about 80% appearing once. The sample comprised PBMCs. The clonotype was recovered from a woman between 18 and 29 years old in good health and CMV-seropositive. The gene calls are TRBV2 and TRBJ2-1, with a possible D match to TRBD2 (7 bases). The CDR3 reads CASGGAIYNEQFF. CDR3 in DNA: TGTGCCAGCGGGGGGGCGATATACAATGAGCAGTTCTTC.